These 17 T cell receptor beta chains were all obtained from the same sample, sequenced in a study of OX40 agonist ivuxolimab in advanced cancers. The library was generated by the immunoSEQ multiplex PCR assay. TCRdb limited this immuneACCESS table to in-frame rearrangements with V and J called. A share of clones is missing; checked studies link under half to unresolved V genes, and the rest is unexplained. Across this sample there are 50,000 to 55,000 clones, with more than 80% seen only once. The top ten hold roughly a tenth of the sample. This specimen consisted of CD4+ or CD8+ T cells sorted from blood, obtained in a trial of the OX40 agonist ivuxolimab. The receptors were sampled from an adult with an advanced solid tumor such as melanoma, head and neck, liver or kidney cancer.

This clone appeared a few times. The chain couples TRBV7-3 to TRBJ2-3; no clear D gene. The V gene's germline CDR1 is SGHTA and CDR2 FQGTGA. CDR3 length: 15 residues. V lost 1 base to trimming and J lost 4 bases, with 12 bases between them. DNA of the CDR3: TGTGCCAGCAGCTTAAGAGGTGACGGGCCAGATACGCAGTATTTT. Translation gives CASSLRGDGPDTQYF. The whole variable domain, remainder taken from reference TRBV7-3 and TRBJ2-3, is GAGVSQTPSNKVTEKGKYVELRCDPISGHTALYWYRQSLGQGPEFLIYFQGTGAADDSGLPNDRFFAVRPEGSVSTLKIQRTERGDSAVYLCASSLRGDGPDTQYFGPGTRLTVL.

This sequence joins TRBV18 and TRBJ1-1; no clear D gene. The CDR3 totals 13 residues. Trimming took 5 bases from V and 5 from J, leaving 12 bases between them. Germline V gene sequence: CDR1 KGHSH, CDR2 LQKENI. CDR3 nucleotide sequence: TGTGCCAGCTCATCGGCCTCGGGGACTGAAGCTTTCTTT. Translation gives CASSSASGTEAFF.

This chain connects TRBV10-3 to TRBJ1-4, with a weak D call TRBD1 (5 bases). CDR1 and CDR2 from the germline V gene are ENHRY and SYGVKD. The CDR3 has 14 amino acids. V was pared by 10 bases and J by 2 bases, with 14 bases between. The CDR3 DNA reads TGTGCCACAAAATCCGGGGCGACTAATGAAAAACTGTTTTTT. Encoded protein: CATKSGATNEKLFF.

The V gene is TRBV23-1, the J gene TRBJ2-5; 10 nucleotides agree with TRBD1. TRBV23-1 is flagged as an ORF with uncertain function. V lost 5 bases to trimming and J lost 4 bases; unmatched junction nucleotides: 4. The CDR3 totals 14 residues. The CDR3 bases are TGCGCCAGCAGTGGGACAGGGGTCCCAGAGACCCAGTACTTC. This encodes CASSGTGVPETQYF.

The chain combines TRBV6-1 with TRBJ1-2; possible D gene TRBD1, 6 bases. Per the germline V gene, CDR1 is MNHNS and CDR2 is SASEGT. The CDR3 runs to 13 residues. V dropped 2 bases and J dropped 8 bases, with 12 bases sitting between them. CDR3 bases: TGTGCCAGCAGTGAATTAGGGGGGTGGGGCTACACCTTC. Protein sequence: CASSELGGWGYTF.

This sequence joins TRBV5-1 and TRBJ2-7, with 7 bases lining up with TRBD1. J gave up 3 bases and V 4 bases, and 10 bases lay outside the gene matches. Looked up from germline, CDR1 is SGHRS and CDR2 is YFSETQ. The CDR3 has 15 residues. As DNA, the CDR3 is TGCGCCAGCAGCCCTGAGGGGGCTCGCTACTACGAGCAGTACTTC. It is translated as CASSPEGARYYEQYF.

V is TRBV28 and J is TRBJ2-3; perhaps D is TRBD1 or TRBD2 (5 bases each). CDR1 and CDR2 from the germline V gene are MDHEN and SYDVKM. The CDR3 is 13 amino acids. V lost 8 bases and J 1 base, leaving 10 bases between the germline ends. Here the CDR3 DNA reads TGTGCCAGCCGGGACGGAGGCACAGATACGCAGTATTTT. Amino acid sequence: CASRDGGTDTQYF.

CDR3 coding DNA: TGTGCCAGCAGCCAAGAGGAGAGGGCTTACAATGAGCAGTTCTTC. This codes for CASSQEERAYNEQFF. The chain uses TRBV4-2 and TRBJ2-1; tentative D call: TRBD2 (5 bases). Between the trimmed V and J ends, which lost 0 bases and 4 bases, there was a span of 10 bases. The CDR3 loop spans 15 amino acids. The germline CDR1 and CDR2 sequences are LGHNA and YNFKEQ.

For the CDR3, the DNA is TGTGCCAGCAGTTATCGGTGGGGAGGCAATCAGCCCCAGCATTTT. It codes for CASSYRWGGNQPQHF. The rearrangement uses TRBV5-6 and TRBJ1-5; no definite D call. CDR3 length: 15 residues. The V end lost 5 bases, the J end lost 2 bases, and 14 bases lay between the germline ends. The germline gives CDR1 SGHDT, CDR2 YYEEEE.

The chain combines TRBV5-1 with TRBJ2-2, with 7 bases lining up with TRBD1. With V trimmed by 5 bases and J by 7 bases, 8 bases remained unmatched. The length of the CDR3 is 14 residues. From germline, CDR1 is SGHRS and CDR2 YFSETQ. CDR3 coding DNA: TGCGCCAGCAGTAGGGGGCTAGCAAGCGGGGAGCTGTTTTTT. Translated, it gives CASSRGLASGELFF. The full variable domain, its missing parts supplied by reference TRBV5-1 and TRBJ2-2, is KAGVTQTPRYLIKTRGQQVTLSCSPISGHRSVSWYQQTPGQGLQFLFEYFSETQRNKGNFPGRFSGRQFSNSRSEMNVSTLELGDSALYLCASSRGLASGELFFGEGSRLTVL.

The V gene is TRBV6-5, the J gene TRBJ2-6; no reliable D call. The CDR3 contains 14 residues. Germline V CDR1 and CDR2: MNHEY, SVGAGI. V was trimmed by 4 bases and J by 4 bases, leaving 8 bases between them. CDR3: CASSSVRGANVLTF. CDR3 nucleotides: TGTGCCAGCAGTTCGGTGCGGGGGGCCAACGTCCTGACTTTC.

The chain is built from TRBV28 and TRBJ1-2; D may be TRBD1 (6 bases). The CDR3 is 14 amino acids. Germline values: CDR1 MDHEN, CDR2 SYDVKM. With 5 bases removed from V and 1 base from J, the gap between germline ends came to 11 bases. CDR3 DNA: TGTGCCAGCAGTCCGACAGGCTTTAACTATGGCTACACCTTC. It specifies CASSPTGFNYGYTF.

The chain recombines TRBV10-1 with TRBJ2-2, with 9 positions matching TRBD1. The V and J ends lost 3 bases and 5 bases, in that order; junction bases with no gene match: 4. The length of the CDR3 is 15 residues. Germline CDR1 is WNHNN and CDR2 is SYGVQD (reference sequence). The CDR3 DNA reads TGCGCCAGCAGTGAACGACAGGGGGTTACCGGGGAGCTGTTTTTT. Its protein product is CASSERQGVTGELFF.

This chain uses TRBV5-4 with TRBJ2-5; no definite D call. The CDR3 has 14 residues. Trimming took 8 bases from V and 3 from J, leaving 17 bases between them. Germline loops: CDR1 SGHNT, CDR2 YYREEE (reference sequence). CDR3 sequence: CASSRDLREETQYF. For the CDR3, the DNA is TGTGCCAGTAGCCGAGATTTACGCGAAGAGACCCAGTACTTC.

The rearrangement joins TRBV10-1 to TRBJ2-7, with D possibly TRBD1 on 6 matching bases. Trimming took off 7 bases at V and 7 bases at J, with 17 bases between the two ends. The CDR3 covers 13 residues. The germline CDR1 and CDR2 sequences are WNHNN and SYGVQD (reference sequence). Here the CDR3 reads CASTVKGVLEQYF. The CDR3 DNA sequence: TGCGCCAGCACCGTGAAGGGGGTTCTGGAGCAGTACTTC.

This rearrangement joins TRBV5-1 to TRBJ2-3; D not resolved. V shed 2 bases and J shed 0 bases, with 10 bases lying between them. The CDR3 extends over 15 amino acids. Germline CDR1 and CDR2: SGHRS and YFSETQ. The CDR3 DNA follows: TGCGCCAGCAGCTTTAGGGCGGCTAGCACAGATACGCAGTATTTT. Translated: CASSFRAASTDTQYF.

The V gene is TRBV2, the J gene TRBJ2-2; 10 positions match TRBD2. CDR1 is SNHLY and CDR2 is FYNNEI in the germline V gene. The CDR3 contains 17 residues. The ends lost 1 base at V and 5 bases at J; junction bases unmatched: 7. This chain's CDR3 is CASSEGNIAGGTGELFF. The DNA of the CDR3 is TGTGCCAGCAGTGAAGGGAACATAGCGGGGGGTACCGGGGAGCTGTTTTTT.